The 24 T cell receptor beta chains in this list originate from one sample, sequenced in a study of CD8 T cells in ankylosing spondylitis. Their antigens are not known. TCRdb re-called the 5' RACE reads through MiXCR, storing one row per CDR3 protein. The sample lists some 840,000 distinct CDR3 sequences; roughly 12% were seen once. Study-wide results and caveats: In ankylosing spondylitis blood, a motif of 7 to 9 highly homologous TCR beta variants appeared characteristic.

The sequenced sample consisted of blood, either unsorted or a sorted T cell fraction (not recorded which). The receptor source for this set is a male donor with ankylosing spondylitis.

This clonotype was seen at least ten times. V gene TRBV6-5 combines with J gene TRBJ1-2, with 8 bases fitting TRBD1. Per germline, CDR1 MNHEY and CDR2 SVGAGI. There are 17 residues in the CDR3. The V gene end was trimmed by 3 bases and the J gene end by 4 bases; junction bases not matched to a gene: 13. This chain's CDR3 is CASSYDGQGRRGYGYTF. The CDR3 DNA follows: TGTGCCAGCAGTTATGATGGACAGGGTCGTAGGGGCTATGGCTACACCTTC.

There are a few counts of this clonotype. This chain connects TRBV2 to TRBJ1-2; no firm D call. This CDR3 comprises 12 residues. V shed 5 bases and J shed 0 bases, with 4 bases lying between them. Germline CDR1 is SNHLY and CDR2 is FYNNEI. The CDR3 sequence: CASSTANYGYTF. CDR3 bases: TGTGCCAGCAGTACAGCTAACTATGGCTACACCTTC.

This clonotype was found a few times. The rearrangement links TRBV3-1 to TRBJ2-7, with unresolved D. The CDR3 runs to 14 residues. Germline CDR1 LGHDT, CDR2 YNNKEL (reference sequence). Trimming removed 5 bases at V and 0 bases at J, with 11 bases between. CDR3 DNA: TGTGCCAGCAGCGATACGACTCTCTCCTACGAGCAGTACTTC. Translation: CASSDTTLSYEQYF.

The chain links TRBV9 to TRBJ1-1; D ambiguous. This CDR3 region has 15 residues. The germline V gene encodes CDR1 SGDLS and CDR2 YYNGEE. With 6 bases removed from V and 1 base from J, the gap between germline ends came to 16 bases. In DNA, the CDR3 is TGTGCCAGCACCCAAAGCGCCCGTGGGAACACTGAAGCTTTCTTT. It encodes CASTQSARGNTEAFF.

There are a few counts of this clonotype. The chain carries TRBV6-1 and TRBJ2-7, with D possibly being TRBD1 (6 bases). The CDR3 is 14 residues long. Germline V CDR1 and CDR2: MNHNS, SASEGT. V was pared by 4 bases and J by 0 bases, with 10 bases between. CDR3 sequence: CASSARQDSYEQYF. CDR3 in DNA: TGTGCCAGCAGTGCTCGACAGGACTCCTACGAGCAGTACTTC.

This clonotype was found a few times. The V and J genes are TRBV12-3 or TRBV12-4 and TRBJ2-1, with D uncertain. V shed 4 bases and J shed 0 bases, with 13 bases lying between them. The CDR3 length is 16 residues. CDR3 sequence (DNA): TGTGCCAGCAGTTCGCCCGAGACCTACTCCTACAATGAGCAGTTCTTC. This codes for CASSSPETYSYNEQFF.

This clonotype was seen ten or more times. The chain joins TRBV20-1 to TRBJ1-5, with 9 nucleotides matching TRBD1. V gave up 3 bases and J gave up 4 bases; unmatched junction bases: 7. This CDR3 is 15 amino acids long. Looked up from germline, CDR1 is DFQATT and CDR2 is SNEGSKA (reference sequence). The CDR3 DNA is TGCAGTGCTAGCCCTACAGGGGGCCGTAATCAGCCCCAGCATTTT. Translated, it gives CSASPTGGRNQPQHF.

This clonotype was counted between two and nine times. The chain has TRBV20-1 and TRBJ1-4; D is unresolved. The V and J ends lost 6 bases and 6 bases respectively, with 14 bases between them. The CDR3 runs 13 residues. CDR1 and CDR2 (germline): DFQATT, SNEGSKA (reference sequence). The CDR3 DNA sequence: TGCAGTGCCCGCGGCAGCCAATATGAAAAACTGTTTTTT. Protein sequence: CSARGSQYEKLFF.

The chain carries TRBV10-3 and TRBJ2-7; no clear D. Germline V gene data show CDR1 as ENHRY and CDR2 as SYGVKD. CDR3 size: 11 residues. Trimming stripped 7 bases from V and 2 bases from J, with 6 bases between. The CDR3 DNA is TGTGCCATCAAGCGCGCCTACGAGCAGTACTTC. The encoded protein is CAIKRAYEQYF.

This clonotype was seen more than once but under ten times. The rearrangement uses TRBV27 and TRBJ1-1; 9 positions match TRBD1. This CDR3 is built from 18 residues. Germline V gives CDR1 MNHEY, CDR2 SMNVEV (reference sequence). Trimming took 5 bases from V and 7 from J; bases not matched to a gene: 20. CDR3: CASSIHVGGTGFEGEAFF. CDR3 bases: TGTGCCAGCAGTATCCACGTAGGTGGGACAGGGTTTGAGGGTGAAGCTTTCTTT.

This clonotype was counted between two and nine times. The rearrangement joins TRBV20-1 to TRBJ1-1, with D possibly being TRBD1 (6 bases). The CDR3 length is 17 residues. The V and J ends lost 1 base and 3 bases respectively, with 21 bases between them. Germline V gives CDR1 DFQATT, CDR2 SNEGSKA (reference sequence). The CDR3 region is CSARGPGQSWDYTEAFF. The CDR3, as DNA: TGCAGTGCTAGAGGTCCGGGACAATCCTGGGATTACACTGAAGCTTTCTTT.

The rearrangement uses TRBV4-3 and TRBJ1-2; no definite D call. V gave up 0 bases and J gave up 5 bases, with 13 bases separating them. CDR1 is LGHNA and CDR2 is YSLEER in the germline V gene. The CDR3 spans 15 residues. In DNA form, the CDR3 reads TGCGCCAGCAGCCAAGAACTCGGACTAGATTATGGCTACACCTTC. Its protein product is CASSQELGLDYGYTF.

This clonotype came up many times. The chain carries TRBV25-1 and TRBJ1-2; D is ambiguous. Trimming stripped 8 bases from V and 2 bases from J, with 12 bases between. The CDR3 sequence is 13 residues long. CDR1 is MGHDK, CDR2 SYGVNS, per germline. CDR3 nucleotide sequence: TGTGCCAGCGCCCCAGTAGAGAACTATGGCTACACCTTC. Translating it yields CASAPVENYGYTF.

J is TRBJ1-2 and V is TRBV11-2, with D possibly TRBD1 on 6 matching bases. The germline V gene has CDR1 SGHAT and CDR2 FQNNGV. Trimming left V 7 bases short and J 5 bases short, with 29 bases between. The CDR3 loop spans 18 amino acids. For the CDR3, the DNA is TGTGCCAGCACCCTAACGGCGGTATCAGGGGCGCTTGGATATGGCTACACCTTC. It translates to CASTLTAVSGALGYGYTF.

The chain joins TRBV7-9 to TRBJ2-7, with 8 positions matching TRBD1. Germline lookup yields CDR1 SEHNR and CDR2 FQNEAQ (reference sequence). The CDR3 consists of 15 residues. Losses at the gene ends were 8 bases for V and 5 bases for J; bases not matched to a gene: 14. The DNA of the CDR3 is TGTGCCAGCCTTCCCGTCCGGACAGGGAACGACGAGCAGTACTTC. Residues: CASLPVRTGNDEQYF.

The chain carries TRBV5-1 and TRBJ2-1; TRBD1 agrees at 8 bases. The germline V gene has CDR1 SGHRS and CDR2 YFSETQ. CDR3 length: 16 amino acids. Losses at the gene ends were 3 bases for V and 10 bases for J; bases not matched to a gene: 15. CDR3 loop: CASSSGQGASVGEQFF. The CDR3 DNA sequence: TGCGCCAGCAGCTCCGGGCAGGGGGCGTCGGTTGGCGAGCAGTTCTTC.

This clonotype was seen a few times. The genes are TRBV20-1 and TRBJ2-4, with unresolved D. Germline CDR1 DFQATT, CDR2 SNEGSKA (reference sequence). With 0 bases removed from V and 1 base from J, the gap between germline ends came to 13 bases. The CDR3 runs to 16 residues. CDR3 sequence (DNA): TGCAGTGCTAGAGATCGGTCCCTTCGGGCCAAAAACATTCAGTACTTC. Translation gives CSARDRSLRAKNIQYF.

The chain couples TRBV15 to TRBJ1-1; 9 bases are shared with TRBD1. V trimming: 5 bases; J trimming: 10 bases; junction bases outside the gene matches: 11. CDR3 size: 14 residues. Germline CDR1 and CDR2: LNHNV and YYDKDF (reference sequence). The CDR3 region is CATSGSDRGISAFF. CDR3 in DNA: TGTGCCACCAGCGGATCGGACAGGGGAATTTCAGCTTTCTTT.

V and J are TRBV6-2 or TRBV6-3 and TRBJ2-1, with D possibly TRBD1 on 5 matching bases. CDR1 MNHEY and CDR2 SVGEGT come from the germline V gene. Trimming shortened V by 6 bases and J by 0 bases, and 15 bases separated the two germline ends. The CDR3 covers 16 residues. This CDR3 reads CASSRPRRGSYNEQFF. The CDR3 DNA is TGTGCCAGCAGCAGACCTAGAAGGGGCTCCTACAATGAGCAGTTCTTC.

This sequence joins TRBV27 and TRBJ2-7, with D possibly matching TRBD2 (5 bases). Germline lookup yields CDR1 MNHEY and CDR2 SMNVEV (reference sequence). V was pared by 5 bases and J by 5 bases, with 34 bases between. The CDR3 extends over 20 amino acids. The CDR3 DNA follows: TGTGCCAGCAGTCAATTCCATGGGAGTCCCAACGGTTTAAAGGTAAACGAGCAGTACTTC. It codes for CASSQFHGSPNGLKVNEQYF.

The V call is TRBV3-1, the J call TRBJ2-7; 8 bases match TRBD2. This CDR3 is 14 amino acids long. The J segment lost 6 bases and the V segment lost 3 bases, leaving 7 bases of the junction unmatched. CDR1 LGHDT and CDR2 YNNKEL come from the germline V gene (reference sequence). As DNA, the CDR3 is TGTGCCAGCAGCCACAGGACTAGCAGGGTCGAGCAGTACTTC. This gives the protein CASSHRTSRVEQYF.

This clonotype was seen ten or more times. The chain is built from TRBV5-1 and TRBJ2-3; 12 bases fit TRBD2. Germline-derived CDR1 and CDR2 are SGHRS and YFSETQ. V was pared by 5 bases and J by 4 bases, with 5 bases of the junction left unmatched. The CDR3 spans 15 residues. The DNA for the CDR3 is TGCGCCAGCAGACTAGCGGGAGGTTCGGCAGATACGCAGTATTTT. Translation gives CASRLAGGSADTQYF.

This clonotype occurred many times. This sequence joins TRBV9 and TRBJ1-1, with TRBD1 matching over 7 bases. This CDR3 contains 17 residues. Trimming removed 0 bases from V and 3 bases from J; junction bases left unmatched: 11. Germline CDR1 is SGDLS and CDR2 is YYNGEE. CDR3 coding DNA: TGTGCCAGCAGCGTAGGGAGGACAGGTGGGACGGACACTGAAGCTTTCTTT. It codes for CASSVGRTGGTDTEAFF.

This clonotype has a handful of counts. This chain uses TRBV30 with TRBJ2-1; D may match TRBD1 or TRBD2 (6 bases each). In germline, CDR1 is GTSNPN, CDR2 SVGIG (reference sequence). This CDR3 has 14 residues. With 3 bases removed from V and 6 bases from J, the gap between germline ends came to 15 bases. CDR3 sequence: CAWRKTGARNEQFF. The CDR3 DNA reads as TGTGCCTGGAGAAAAACGGGGGCTCGCAATGAGCAGTTCTTC.